Listed below are T cell receptor beta chains from one sample, sequenced in a study of cytomegalovirus exposure and HLA in healthy donors. Sequencing used immunoSEQ multiplex PCR; TCRdb keeps in-frame clones, though not all of them. In the table there are about 150,000 clones, less than 10% of which are singletons. Sequenced material: PBMCs. Receptors were obtained from a man aged 50 or older in good health and CMV-seronegative. Each CDR3 is given with its conserved first and last residue. The D gene is left open where the match is weak. Only some rows state a clone size, as once, few, many or a class for expanded clones.

>TRBV18|TRBJ1-4|.|.
CASSPQARRTNEKLFF
TGTGCCAGCTCACCCCAGGCCCGTCGAACTAATGAAAAACTGTTTTTT
>TRBV7-8|TRBJ2-3|.|few
CASSMRVDTQYF
TGTGCCAGCAGCATGCGGGTGGATACGCAGTATTTT
>TRBV19|TRBJ1-4|TRBD1|few
CASSVTGAGEKLFF
TGTGCCAGTAGCGTAACAGGGGCAGGTGAAAAACTGTTTTTT
>TRBV19|TRBJ1-2|TRBD1|.
CASSIVGTGSALGYTF
TGTGCCAGTAGTATAGTCGGGACAGGGAGTGCGCTTGGCTACACCTTC
>TRBV28|TRBJ1-2|TRBD1|.
CASSFDEQGVYGYTF
TGTGCCAGCAGTTTCGATGAACAGGGGGTCTATGGCTACACCTTC
>TRBV5-1|TRBJ1-6|TRBD1|.
CASSERQGNYNSPLHF
TGCGCCAGCAGCGAGCGACAGGGCAACTATAATTCACCCCTCCACTTT
>TRBV7-3|TRBJ2-1|TRBD2|few
CASSLTRTSGDNEQFF
TGTGCCAGCAGCTTAACAAGAACTAGCGGGGACAATGAGCAGTTCTTC
>TRBV11-2|TRBJ1-1|TRBD1|.
CASSRTGVNTEAFF
TGTGCCAGCAGCCGGACAGGGGTTAACACTGAAGCTTTCTTT
>TRBV19|TRBJ2-3|.|few
CASSVQQRVSTDTQYF
TGTGCCAGTAGTGTCCAACAGAGGGTAAGCACAGATACGCAGTATTTT
>TRBV21-1|TRBJ2-7|.|few
CASSKEGRGSYEQYF
TGTGCCAGCAGCAAAGAAGGCAGGGGGTCCTACGAGCAGTACTTC
>TRBV7-3|TRBJ2-1|.|many
CASSLISGDSNEQFF
TGTGCCAGCAGCTTAATATCCGGTGACAGCAATGAGCAGTTCTTC
>TRBV19|TRBJ2-2|TRBD2|.
CASSTTSGGLIGELFF
TGTGCCAGTAGTACCACTAGCGGGGGTTTGATCGGGGAGCTGTTTTTT
>TRBV25-1|TRBJ2-2|.|.
CASSIYPGGELFF
TGTGCCAGCAGTATATATCCGGGAGGGGAGCTGTTTTTT
>TRBV30|TRBJ1-2|.|few
CAWSPLRGPLDYGYTF
TGTGCCTGGAGTCCCCTACGGGGTCCCCTCGACTATGGCTACACCTTC
>TRBV7-7|TRBJ2-2|TRBD2|.
CASGTSGRAGELFF
TGTGCCAGCGGTACTAGCGGAAGGGCCGGGGAGCTGTTTTTT
>TRBV2|TRBJ2-7|.|few
CASDDRGGGIRAYEQYF
TGTGCCAGTGACGACAGGGGAGGGGGCATCAGGGCTTACGAGCAGTACTTC
>TRBV5-1|TRBJ2-3|TRBD2|.
CASSPIAGEGPDTQYF
TGCGCCAGCAGCCCCATAGCGGGGGAGGGCCCAGATACGCAGTATTTT
>TRBV18|TRBJ1-5|TRBD1|.
CASSPGDSQPQHF
TGTGCCAGCTCACCTGGGGACAGTCAGCCCCAGCATTTT
>TRBV25-1|TRBJ2-5|TRBD2|.
CASSDWEGSQQETQYF
TGTGCCAGCAGTGATTGGGAGGGCAGCCAACAAGAGACCCAGTACTTC
>TRBV6-6|TRBJ2-7|.|.
CASKGVGEQYF
TGTGCCAGCAAGGGGGTAGGCGAGCAGTACTTC
>TRBV2|TRBJ2-3|TRBD1|.
CASSGFRTGSPDTQYF
TGTGCCAGCAGTGGGTTTCGGACAGGGTCCCCAGATACGCAGTATTTT
>TRBV19|TRBJ1-5|.|few
CASSIARRGDQPQHF
TGTGCCAGTAGTATAGCCCGCAGAGGAGATCAGCCCCAGCATTTT
>TRBV21-1|TRBJ1-2|.|few
CASSPRGAPYGYTF
TGTGCCAGCAGCCCCAGGGGGGCGCCCTATGGCTACACCTTC
>TRBV6-5|TRBJ2-1|.|few
CASGRQYNEQFF
TGTGCCAGCGGGCGACAGTACAATGAGCAGTTCTTC
>TRBV4-2|TRBJ2-3|.|.
CASSQELVPDTQYF
TGTGCCAGCAGCCAAGAACTAGTCCCAGATACGCAGTATTTT
>TRBV10-2|TRBJ2-1|.|.
CASIYGGFYNEQFF
TGCGCCAGCATCTACGGAGGCTTCTACAATGAGCAGTTCTTC
>TRBV28|TRBJ2-7|TRBD2|.
CASSLVAGVLYEQYF
TGTGCCAGCAGTTTAGTAGCGGGGGTCCTTTACGAGCAGTACTTC
>TRBV28|TRBJ1-1|.|few
CASSLFGQIDTEAFF
TGTGCCAGCAGTTTATTCGGACAGATCGACACTGAAGCTTTCTTT
>TRBV30|TRBJ2-3|.|.
CAWSVRGGAADTQYF
TGTGCCTGGAGTGTACGTGGGGGGGCCGCAGATACGCAGTATTTT
>TRBV30|TRBJ1-2|.|few
CAWSVLSGGPYGYTF
TGTGCCTGGAGTGTACTATCGGGGGGCCCCTATGGCTACACCTTC
>TRBV12-5|TRBJ2-5|TRBD2|.
CASGSGLAGVETQYF
TGTGCTAGTGGTTCAGGACTAGCGGGGGTAGAGACCCAGTACTTC
>TRBV7-9|TRBJ2-3|TRBD2|few
CASNRGLAGGRTDTQYF
TGTGCCAGCAACCGGGGACTAGCGGGGGGGCGGACAGATACGCAGTATTTT
>TRBV7-2|TRBJ1-3|.|few
CASSPKRGPGNTIYF
TGTGCCAGCAGCCCTAAACGGGGTCCTGGAAACACCATATATTTT
>TRBV19|TRBJ1-5|TRBD1|.
CASSVGTVYSNQPQHF
TGTGCCAGTAGTGTCGGGACAGTTTATAGCAATCAGCCCCAGCATTTT
>TRBV28|TRBJ2-7|TRBD2|.
CASSFSGSSYEQYF
TGTGCCAGCAGTTTCAGCGGGAGCTCGTACGAGCAGTACTTC
>TRBV29-1|TRBJ2-2|.|.
CSVVANTGELFF
TGCAGCGTTGTCGCGAACACCGGGGAGCTGTTTTTT
>TRBV19|TRBJ2-2|TRBD1|.
CASSIGTGIFGELFF
TGTGCCAGTAGTATTGGGACAGGTATTTTTGGGGAGCTGTTTTTT
>TRBV6-1|TRBJ1-6|TRBD1|few
CASFRGQGTNSPLHF
TGTGCCAGCTTTAGGGGACAGGGAACAAATTCACCCCTCCACTTT
>TRBV25-1|TRBJ2-2|.|.
CASSRGTGELFF
TGTGCCAGCAGTCGGGGGACCGGGGAGCTATTTTTT
>TRBV7-3|TRBJ2-3|TRBD2|.
CASSSGLAGGVADTQYF
TGTGCCAGCAGCTCGGGACTAGCGGGGGGGGTCGCAGATACGCAGTATTTT
>TRBV5-6|TRBJ2-7|TRBD1|few
CASSLGQGFNEQYF
TGTGCCAGCAGCCTTGGACAGGGCTTTAACGAGCAGTACTTC
>TRBV18|TRBJ1-1|.|.
CASSLSGEAFF
TGTGCCAGCTCACTTAGTGGTGAAGCTTTCTTT